The clone carrying this T cell receptor beta chain occurred a few times. V shed 2 bases, J shed 2 bases, and the junction held 9 bases outside the gene matches. Per germline, CDR1 WNHNN and CDR2 SYGVQD (reference sequence). The length of the CDR3 is 17 residues. It was with 60 Vbeta and 13 Jbeta primers that the PCR ran. Sequencing used immunoSEQ multiplex PCR; TCRdb keeps in-frame clones, though not all of them. The data hold roughly 230,000 clones, with about nine tenths observed a single time. The record originates from a study of cytomegalovirus exposure and HLA in healthy donors. The genes are TRBV10-1 and TRBJ1-1; 9 positions agree with TRBD1. This sequence originates from a girl aged 2 to 9 in good health and CMV-seronegative. Source material: PBMCs. CDR3 amino acids: CASSEKTGQGPNTEAFF. The CDR3 DNA reads as TGCGCCAGCAGTGAGAAAACGGGACAGGGTCCAAACACTGAAGCTTTCTTT.